This note documents a single TCR beta chain sequence. The antigen remains unidentified. Scientists made TCR beta libraries using quantitative 5'-RACE with molecular barcodes. TCRdb itself ran the 5' RACE reads through MiXCR, one entry per CDR3 protein. The sample comprises some 800,000 distinct CDR3 sequences, 10% to 15% of which are singletons, and 0.45% to 0.6% rests with the top ten. The record originates from a study of CD8 T cells in ankylosing spondylitis. Study-level points and caveats: A motif in TCR beta, a set of fewer than ten highly homologous variants, appeared characteristic of ankylosing spondylitis blood. The study looked at matched synovial fluid samples from ankylosing spondylitis patients. Disease-linked clones were reported to be significantly enriched there.

The germline V gene encodes CDR1 DFQATT and CDR2 SNEGSKA (reference sequence). V was clipped by 5 bases and J by 4 bases, with 14 bases between them. The CDR3 is 14 amino acids. The rearrangement uses TRBV20-1 and TRBJ1-4, with a tentative D call TRBD1 (6 bases). This clonotype was sampled from a male donor with ankylosing spondylitis. Specimen: blood, either unsorted or a sorted T cell fraction (not recorded which). CDR3 protein: CSAAPTGVNEKLFF. The CDR3 DNA is TGCAGTGCTGCACCGACAGGAGTTAATGAAAAACTGTTTTTT.